Below are 20 T cell receptor beta chains sequenced from a single sample in a study of T cells in Graves' hyperthyroidism and ophthalmopathy. Authors of the study amplified TCR beta CDR3 regions from RNA transcripts. The TCR CDR3 was amplified in a first-round RT-PCR using the HTBI primer set. One entry per CDR3 protein, called by TCRdb with MiXCR from the multiplex PCR reads. The sample records about 740,000 distinct CDR3 sequences, 12% to 15% being singletons. Material for sequencing was blood. The source of these receptors is a woman aged 18-29 years with Graves' hyperthyroidism.

V usage is TRBV7-9 and J usage is TRBJ2-5, with 7 positions matching TRBD2. The CDR3 has 15 residues. Germline V gene sequence: CDR1 SEHNR, CDR2 FQNEAQ (reference sequence). The V and J ends lost 5 bases and 1 base, in that order; junction bases with no gene match: 7. Here the CDR3 reads CASSATLAPQETQYF. CDR3 sequence (DNA): TGTGCCAGCAGCGCCACACTAGCGCCCCAAGAGACCCAGTACTTC.

Many counts were recorded for this clonotype. The chain has TRBV2 and TRBJ2-4; 9 bases are shared with TRBD2. Germline loops: CDR1 SNHLY, CDR2 FYNNEI. The CDR3 has 15 residues. V was pared by 4 bases and J by 5 bases, with 6 bases of the junction left unmatched. CDR3 region: CASSATSGSQNIQYF. The CDR3 nucleotides read TGTGCCAGCAGTGCCACTAGCGGGTCCCAAAACATTCAGTACTTC.

The chain joins TRBV11-3 to TRBJ2-5, with TRBD1 matching over 7 bases. Trimming removed 5 bases from V and 2 bases from J; junction bases left unmatched: 14. CDR3 length: 17 residues. Germline V lookup: CDR1 SGHNT, CDR2 YENEEA. The CDR3 reads CASSVLAGTEVQETQYF. CDR3 nucleotides: TGTGCCAGCAGCGTCTTAGCCGGGACAGAGGTACAAGAGACCCAGTACTTC.

This clonotype was seen at least ten times. The chain has TRBV6-6 and TRBJ2-3; no definite D call. In germline, CDR1 is MNHNY, CDR2 SVGAGI (reference sequence). Trimming cost V 2 bases and J 1 base, with 10 bases left between them. CDR3 length: 15 amino acids. The CDR3 DNA reads TGTGCCAGCAGTTACCAGGCTAGGCGCACAGATACGCAGTATTTT. Its translation: CASSYQARRTDTQYF.

The rearrangement joins TRBV5-1 to TRBJ2-7, with 8 bases fitting TRBD2. V lost 0 bases to trimming and J lost 5 bases; unmatched junction nucleotides: 4. Germline values: CDR1 SGHRS, CDR2 YFSETQ. The CDR3 totals 14 residues. The CDR3 coding sequence is TGCGCCAGCAGCTTGGGTGGGACTAGAAACGAGCAGTACTTC. As protein: CASSLGGTRNEQYF.

In its sample, this clonotype was seen a few times. CDR3 in DNA: TGTGCCAGTAGGGCGACTGGGCAGGGGGGGAAGCAGTACTTC. As protein: CASRATGQGGKQYF. V is TRBV19 and J is TRBJ2-7; D possibly matches TRBD1 or TRBD2 (7 bases each). Per germline, CDR1 LNHDA and CDR2 SQIVND (reference sequence). CDR3 length equals 14 residues. With 6 bases removed from V and 8 bases from J, the gap between germline ends came to 20 bases.

This clonotype was seen ten or more times. The J gene is TRBJ2-1, the V gene TRBV7-9; D unclear. The CDR3 is made up of 13 amino acids. Germline lookup yields CDR1 SEHNR and CDR2 FQNEAQ (reference sequence). V was pared by 10 bases and J by 8 bases, with 18 bases between. The CDR3 sequence is CATSPVALDEQFF. Written as DNA, the CDR3 is TGTGCCACCTCGCCGGTGGCTCTGGATGAGCAGTTCTTC.

The table lists this clonotype with a few counts. This chain links TRBV27 with TRBJ2-2; D might be TRBD1 (5 bases). Trimming cost V 2 bases and J 4 bases, with 14 bases left between them. The V gene's germline CDR1 is MNHEY and CDR2 SMNVEV (reference sequence). This CDR3 has 16 amino acids. CDR3 in DNA: TGTGCCAGCAGTTTAGGGGCAAAAGGGGCCACCGGGGAGCTGTTTTTT. This codes for CASSLGAKGATGELFF.

Ten or more counts support this clonotype. The chain employs TRBV11-1 and TRBJ2-7, with D possibly being TRBD2 (6 bases). Trimming took off 2 bases at V and 2 bases at J, with 10 bases between the two ends. CDR3 size: 14 residues. CDR1 and CDR2 (germline): SGHAT, FQDESV (reference sequence). CDR3 loop: CASSLRRDPYEQYF. The CDR3 DNA reads TGTGCCAGCAGCTTAAGGAGGGACCCCTACGAGCAGTACTTC.

Only a few counts were recorded for this clonotype. The CDR3: CASSHPSGRTQGDQYF. CDR3 nucleotide sequence: TGTGCCAGCAGCCACCCTAGCGGGAGGACACAAGGGGACCAGTACTTC. This rearrangement joins TRBV7-9 to TRBJ2-5; 11 bases are a match to TRBD2. The germline gives CDR1 SEHNR, CDR2 FQNEAQ (reference sequence). With V trimmed by 5 bases and J by 10 bases, 15 bases remained unmatched. CDR3 length equals 16 residues.

The J gene is TRBJ1-5, the V gene TRBV19, with unresolved D. Trimming left V 10 bases short and J 5 bases short, with 15 bases between. Germline assignment: CDR1 LNHDA and CDR2 SQIVND (reference sequence). The CDR3 runs 13 residues. Written as DNA, the CDR3 is TGTGCCATCTCCCCGCGGGGTTATCAGCCCCAGCATTTT. Protein product: CAISPRGYQPQHF.

The chain employs TRBV4-1 and TRBJ2-3; 8 nucleotides match TRBD1. Germline CDR1 is MGHRA and CDR2 is YSYEKL. J lost 1 base, V lost 1 base, and 7 bases had no gene match. The CDR3 sequence is 17 residues long. The CDR3 loop is CASSQVRVTGGTDTQYF. The CDR3 region has the DNA TGCGCCAGCAGCCAAGTCAGGGTGACAGGGGGCACAGATACGCAGTATTTT.

This clonotype was found many times. Germline is not matched at one junction end, which may reflect a read error. The chain employs TRBV20-1 and TRBJ2-1, with D possibly TRBD2 on 7 matching bases. The germline V gene encodes CDR1 DFQATT and CDR2 SNEGSKA (reference sequence). The CDR3 has 16 residues. The CDR3 DNA sequence: TGCAGTGCTAGAGACTCCCGGGGGGCCACCCTCAATGCGCAGTTCTTC. Its translation: CSARDSRGATLNAQFF.

In this sample, this clonotype turned up many times. The V and J genes are TRBV27 and TRBJ1-1, with unresolved D. Per germline, CDR1 MNHEY and CDR2 SMNVEV (reference sequence). V was trimmed by 7 bases and J by 1 base, leaving 13 bases between them. The CDR3 runs 14 residues. The CDR3 DNA reads as TGTGCCAGCACCCCCAGGCTTCCGAACACTGAAGCTTTCTTT. Translating it yields CASTPRLPNTEAFF.

As to this clonotype: Given a much more abundant clone one base away, this may be a read error. This sequence joins TRBV7-6 and TRBJ2-1; possible D gene TRBD2, 5 bases. In germline, CDR1 is SGHVS, CDR2 FNYEAQ. The CDR3 length is 13 residues. The DNA of the CDR3 is TGTGCCGGCAGCCCGGTAGGAGGAAATGAGCAGTTCTTC. Translating it yields CAGSPVGGNEQFF. The full variable domain, its missing parts supplied by reference TRBV7-6 and TRBJ2-1, is GAGVSQSPRYKVTKRGQDVALRCDPISGHVSLYWYRQALGQGPEFLTYFNYEAQQDKSGLPNDRFSAERPEGSISTLTIQRTEQRDSAMYRCAGSPVGGNEQFFGPGTRLTVL.

Ten or more counts support this clonotype. The genes are TRBV4-1 and TRBJ2-3, with TRBD1 identical over 9 bases. The CDR3 covers 16 residues. Germline CDR1 is MGHRA and CDR2 is YSYEKL. V lost 1 base, J lost 2 bases, and 4 bases stayed unmatched. The DNA for the CDR3 is TGCGCCAGCAGCCAAGGGACAGGGGCGTACACAGATACGCAGTATTTT. Its translation is CASSQGTGAYTDTQYF.

There are a few counts of this clonotype. The chain recombines TRBV19 with TRBJ1-2; D gene uncertain. V was trimmed by 0 bases and J by 0 bases, leaving 8 bases between them. There are 15 residues in the CDR3. Germline CDR1 is LNHDA and CDR2 is SQIVND (reference sequence). The CDR3 loop is CASSIEEGTNYGYTF. The CDR3 region has the DNA TGTGCCAGTAGTATAGAAGAGGGTACTAACTATGGCTACACCTTC.

In its sample, this clonotype was seen many times. The chain employs TRBV7-3 and TRBJ2-7; 8 nucleotides align to TRBD1. This CDR3 comprises 15 residues. V trimming: 2 bases; J trimming: 2 bases; junction bases outside the gene matches: 5. The germline gives CDR1 SGHTA, CDR2 FQGTGA. Written as DNA, the CDR3 is TGTGCCAGCAGCTTAGGGACAGGCCCTCCCTACGAGCAGTACTTC. Translated, it gives CASSLGTGPPYEQYF.

The rearrangement links TRBV28 to TRBJ2-7; no clear D. The length of the CDR3 is 13 residues. V was clipped by 5 bases and J by 3 bases, with 11 bases between them. Per germline, CDR1 MDHEN and CDR2 SYDVKM. The CDR3: CASSEDGFYEQYF. The CDR3 nucleotides are TGTGCCAGCAGTGAAGACGGATTCTACGAGCAGTACTTC.

This clonotype was observed a handful of times. The chain is built from TRBV7-9 and TRBJ1-3; 7 nucleotides align to TRBD1. The J segment lost 6 bases and the V segment lost 3 bases, leaving 5 bases of the junction unmatched. CDR1 and CDR2 (germline): SEHNR, FQNEAQ (reference sequence). There are 14 residues in the CDR3. CDR3 DNA sequence: TGTGCCAGCAGCTTCGATGACAGGGAAAACACCATATATTTT. Its protein is CASSFDDRENTIYF.